This TCR beta chain was captured by sequencing in a study of cytomegalovirus exposure and HLA in healthy donors. Study-level findings and limits: The study designated some 180 TCR beta chains cytomegalovirus-associated. In a later analysis, V- and J-gene trimming of beta chains associated with a DCLRE1C missense variant, replicated independently. In most subjects, TCR beta sequences reportedly gave accurate predictions of HLA-A and HLA-B alleles.

PCR involved 60 Vbeta and 13 Jbeta primers. This table comes from immunoSEQ multiplex PCR, and its TCRdb copy is limited to in-frame clones, with some not included. The repertoire consists of about 200,000 clones, with roughly 80% occurring once and the leading ten covering around 2.8%. In germline, CDR1 is LNHDA, CDR2 SQIVND (reference sequence). V lost 6 bases, J lost 5 bases, and 8 bases lay in between. The CDR3 is made up of 12 amino acids. This clone was found once. No antigen is known for it. Donors likely had unrecorded immune exposures despite being nominally healthy when sampled. V usage is TRBV19 and J usage is TRBJ1-5; no definite D call. Sequencing used PBMCs. The receptor was derived from a man aged 30-40 years in good health and CMV-seronegative. CDR3 in DNA: TGTGCCAGTAGAGCTAACGATCAGCCCCAGCATTTT. Its translation is CASRANDQPQHF.